The clone carrying this T cell receptor beta chain was found once. The antigen remains unidentified. Sequencing used immunoSEQ multiplex PCR; TCRdb keeps in-frame clones, though not all of them. The sample holds under 150,000 clones, around 94% seen once. This entry comes from a study of human thymus T cells. This CDR3 has 15 residues. Germline V CDR1 and CDR2: SGHDT, YYEEEE. V dropped 4 bases and J dropped 0 bases, with 11 bases sitting between them. Thymus pieces cut out during corrective heart surgery were the tissue that was used. Samples came from healthy Finnish infants during open corrective cardiac surgery. Study outcomes and limitations: Among unrelated individuals, related research reported thymic repertoires that overlapped highly.

This chain uses TRBV5-6 with TRBJ1-5, with unresolved D. This sequence originates from a boy under two years old with a congenital heart defect but otherwise immunologically healthy. Sequencing was done on a sample of thymus tissue. DNA of the CDR3: TGTGCCAGCAGCCATTCCGGAAATAGCAATCAGCCCCAGCATTTT. Its protein is CASSHSGNSNQPQHF.